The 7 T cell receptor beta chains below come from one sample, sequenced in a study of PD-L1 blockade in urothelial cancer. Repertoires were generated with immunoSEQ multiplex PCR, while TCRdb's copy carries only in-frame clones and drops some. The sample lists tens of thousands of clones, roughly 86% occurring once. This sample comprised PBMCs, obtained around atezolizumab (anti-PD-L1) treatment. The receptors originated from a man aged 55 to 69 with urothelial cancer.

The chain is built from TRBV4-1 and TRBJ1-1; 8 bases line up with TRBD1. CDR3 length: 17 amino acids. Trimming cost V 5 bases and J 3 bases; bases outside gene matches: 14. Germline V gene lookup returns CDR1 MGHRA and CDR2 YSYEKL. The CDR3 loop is CASSSEDRAVWDTEAFF. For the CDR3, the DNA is TGCGCCAGCAGCTCTGAGGACAGGGCGGTTTGGGACACTGAAGCTTTCTTT.

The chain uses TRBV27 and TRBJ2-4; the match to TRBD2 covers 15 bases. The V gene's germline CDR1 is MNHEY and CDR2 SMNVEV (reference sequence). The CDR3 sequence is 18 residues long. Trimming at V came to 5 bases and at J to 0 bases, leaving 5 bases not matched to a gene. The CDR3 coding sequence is TGTGCCAGCAGTAGGACTAGCGGGAGGGAACTAGCCAAAAACATTCAGTACTTC. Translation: CASSRTSGRELAKNIQYF.

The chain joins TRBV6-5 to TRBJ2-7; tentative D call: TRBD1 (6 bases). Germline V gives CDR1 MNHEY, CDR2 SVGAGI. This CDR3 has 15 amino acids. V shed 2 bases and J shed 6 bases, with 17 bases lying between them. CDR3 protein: CASSYTEQGRSEQYF. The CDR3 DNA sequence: TGTGCCAGCAGTTACACCGAACAGGGTCGGAGCGAGCAGTACTTC.

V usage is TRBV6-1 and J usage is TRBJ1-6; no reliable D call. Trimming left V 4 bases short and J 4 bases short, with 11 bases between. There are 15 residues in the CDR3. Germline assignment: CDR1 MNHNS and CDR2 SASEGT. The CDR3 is CASSATAIYNSPLHF. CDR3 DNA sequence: TGTGCCAGCAGTGCAACTGCGATTTATAATTCACCCCTCCACTTT.

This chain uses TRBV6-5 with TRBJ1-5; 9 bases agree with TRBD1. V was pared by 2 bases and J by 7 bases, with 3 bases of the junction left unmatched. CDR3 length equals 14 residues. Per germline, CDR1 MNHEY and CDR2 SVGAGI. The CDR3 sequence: CASSYNDRGQPQHF. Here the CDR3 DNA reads TGTGCCAGCAGTTACAATGACAGGGGGCAGCCCCAGCATTTT.

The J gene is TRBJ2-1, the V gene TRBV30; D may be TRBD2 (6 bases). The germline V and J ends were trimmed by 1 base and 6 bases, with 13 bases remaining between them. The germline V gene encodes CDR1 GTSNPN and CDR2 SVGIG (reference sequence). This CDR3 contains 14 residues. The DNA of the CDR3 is TGTGCCTGGAGTGACTCGCGGGGCCGCAATGAGCAGTTCTTC. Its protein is CAWSDSRGRNEQFF. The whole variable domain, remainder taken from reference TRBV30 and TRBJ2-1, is SQTIHQWPATLVQPVGSPLSLECTVEGTSNPNLYWYRQAAGRGLQLLFYSVGIGQISSEVPQNLSASRPQDRQFILSSKKLLLSDSGFYLCAWSDSRGRNEQFFGPGTRLTVL.

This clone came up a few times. This CDR3 is CASSRGTGRNTEAFF. The CDR3 DNA sequence: TGTGCCAGCAGTAGGGGGACAGGTAGGAACACTGAAGCTTTCTTT. This chain joins TRBV2 and TRBJ1-1; 8 nucleotides match TRBD1. CDR1 is SNHLY, CDR2 FYNNEI, per germline. The trim removed 5 bases at V and 1 base at J, leaving 6 bases unmatched. The CDR3 loop spans 15 amino acids. The complete variable domain, with remaining parts taken from reference TRBV2 and TRBJ1-1, reads EPEVTQTPSHQVTQMGQEVILRCVPISNHLYFYWYRQILGQKVEFLVSFYNNEISEKSEIFDDQFSVERPDGSNFTLKIRSTKLEDSAMYFCASSRGTGRNTEAFFGQGTRLTVV.